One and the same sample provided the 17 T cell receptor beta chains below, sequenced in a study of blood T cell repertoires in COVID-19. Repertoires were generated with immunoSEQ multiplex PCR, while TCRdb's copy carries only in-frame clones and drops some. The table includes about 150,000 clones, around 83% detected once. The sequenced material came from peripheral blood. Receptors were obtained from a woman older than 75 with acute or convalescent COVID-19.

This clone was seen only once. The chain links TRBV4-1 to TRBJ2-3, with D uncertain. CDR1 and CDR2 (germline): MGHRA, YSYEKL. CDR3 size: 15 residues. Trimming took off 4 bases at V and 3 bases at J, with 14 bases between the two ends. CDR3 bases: TGCGCCAGCAGCCCCCCAACTTTCCTAACAGATACGCAGTATTTT. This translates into CASSPPTFLTDTQYF.

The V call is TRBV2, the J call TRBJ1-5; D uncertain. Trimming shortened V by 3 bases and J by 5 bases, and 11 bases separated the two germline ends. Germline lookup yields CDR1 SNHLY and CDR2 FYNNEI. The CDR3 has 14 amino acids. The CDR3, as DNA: TGTGCCAGCAGTGAGGCGGGAAGAGATCAGCCCCAGCATTTT. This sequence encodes CASSEAGRDQPQHF.

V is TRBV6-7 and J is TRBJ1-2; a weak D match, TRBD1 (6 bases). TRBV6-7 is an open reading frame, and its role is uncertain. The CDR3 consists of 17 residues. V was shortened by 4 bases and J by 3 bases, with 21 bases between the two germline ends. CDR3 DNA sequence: TGTGCCAGCAGTTCGACCGTCCGGGGGGGCCAACACTATGGCTACACCTTC. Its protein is CASSSTVRGGQHYGYTF.

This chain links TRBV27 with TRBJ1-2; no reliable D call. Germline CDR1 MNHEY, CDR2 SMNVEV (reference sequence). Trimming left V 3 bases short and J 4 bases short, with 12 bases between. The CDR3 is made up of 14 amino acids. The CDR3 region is CASSFSTDSYGYTF. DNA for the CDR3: TGTGCCAGCAGTTTTTCGACTGATTCCTATGGCTACACCTTC.

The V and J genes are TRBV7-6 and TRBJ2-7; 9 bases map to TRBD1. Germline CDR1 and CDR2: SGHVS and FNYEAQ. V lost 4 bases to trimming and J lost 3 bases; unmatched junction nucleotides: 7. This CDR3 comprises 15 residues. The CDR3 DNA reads TGTGCCAGCAGCTCGGGACAGGGAAGCCGCTACGAGCAGTACTTC. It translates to CASSSGQGSRYEQYF.

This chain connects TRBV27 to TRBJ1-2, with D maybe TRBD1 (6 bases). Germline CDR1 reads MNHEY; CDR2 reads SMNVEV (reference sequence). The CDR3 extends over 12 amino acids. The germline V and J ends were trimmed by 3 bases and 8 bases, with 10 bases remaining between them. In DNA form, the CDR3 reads TGTGCCAGCAGTTTCAGGGGACACGGCTACACCTTC. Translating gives CASSFRGHGYTF.

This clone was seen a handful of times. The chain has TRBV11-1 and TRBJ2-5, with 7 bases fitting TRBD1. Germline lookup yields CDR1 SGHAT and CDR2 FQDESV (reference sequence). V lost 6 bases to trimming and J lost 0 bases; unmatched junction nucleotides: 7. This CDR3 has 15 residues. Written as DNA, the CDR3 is TGTGCCAGCAGTCCACGGGGACAGAACCAAGAGACCCAGTACTTC. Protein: CASSPRGQNQETQYF. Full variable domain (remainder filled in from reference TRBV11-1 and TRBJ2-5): EAEVAQSPRYKITEKSQAVAFWCDPISGHATLYWYRQILGQGPELLVQFQDESVVDDSQLPKDRFSAERLKGVDSTLKIQPAELGDSAMYLCASSPRGQNQETQYFGPGTRLLVL.

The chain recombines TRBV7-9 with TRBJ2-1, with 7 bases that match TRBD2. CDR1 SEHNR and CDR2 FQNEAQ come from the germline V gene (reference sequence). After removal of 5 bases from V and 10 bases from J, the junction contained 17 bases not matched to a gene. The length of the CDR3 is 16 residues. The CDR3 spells CASSQIPQLGEGEQFF. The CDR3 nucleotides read TGTGCCAGCAGCCAAATTCCCCAACTAGGGGAGGGCGAGCAGTTCTTC.

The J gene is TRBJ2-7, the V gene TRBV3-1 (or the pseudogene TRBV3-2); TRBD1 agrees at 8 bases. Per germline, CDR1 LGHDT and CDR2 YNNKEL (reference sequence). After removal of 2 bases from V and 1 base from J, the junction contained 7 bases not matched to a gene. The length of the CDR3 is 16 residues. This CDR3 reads CASSQLDRGDSYEQYF. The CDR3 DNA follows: TGTGCCAGCAGCCAACTAGACAGGGGAGATTCCTACGAGCAGTACTTC.

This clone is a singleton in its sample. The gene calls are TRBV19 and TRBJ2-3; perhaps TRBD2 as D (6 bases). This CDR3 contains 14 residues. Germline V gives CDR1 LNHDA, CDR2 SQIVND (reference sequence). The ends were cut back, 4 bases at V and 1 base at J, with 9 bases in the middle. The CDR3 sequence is CASSKSSGTDTQYF. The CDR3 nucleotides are TGTGCCAGTAGTAAGTCTAGCGGCACAGATACGCAGTATTTT.

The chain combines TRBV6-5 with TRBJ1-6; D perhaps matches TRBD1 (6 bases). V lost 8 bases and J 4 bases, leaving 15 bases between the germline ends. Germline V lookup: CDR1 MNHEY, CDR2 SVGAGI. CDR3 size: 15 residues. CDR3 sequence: CASSRQDRYNSPLHF. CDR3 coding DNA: TGTGCCAGCTCAAGGCAGGACAGATATAATTCACCCCTCCACTTT.

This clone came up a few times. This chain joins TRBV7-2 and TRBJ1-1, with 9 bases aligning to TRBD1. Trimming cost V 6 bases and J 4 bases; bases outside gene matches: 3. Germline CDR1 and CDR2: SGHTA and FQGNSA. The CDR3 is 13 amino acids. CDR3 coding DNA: TGTGCCAGCAGTGGGACAGGGACCACTGAAGCTTTCTTT. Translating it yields CASSGTGTTEAFF.

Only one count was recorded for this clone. The CDR3 nucleotides are TGTGCCAGCAGCTTAGTGAGGCAGAACACTGAAGCTTTCTTT. Its protein product is CASSLVRQNTEAFF. This chain links TRBV11-2 with TRBJ1-1; the D is unclear. The V end lost 1 base, the J end lost 1 base, and 7 bases lay between the germline ends. The CDR3 sequence is 14 residues long. From germline, CDR1 is SGHAT and CDR2 FQNNGV.

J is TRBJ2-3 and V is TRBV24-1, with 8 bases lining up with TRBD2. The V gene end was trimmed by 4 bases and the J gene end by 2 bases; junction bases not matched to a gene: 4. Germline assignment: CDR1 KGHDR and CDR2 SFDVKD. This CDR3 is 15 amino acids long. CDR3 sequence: CATSDRGGPTDTQYF. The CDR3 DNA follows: TGTGCCACCAGTGACCGCGGGGGGCCCACAGATACGCAGTATTTT.

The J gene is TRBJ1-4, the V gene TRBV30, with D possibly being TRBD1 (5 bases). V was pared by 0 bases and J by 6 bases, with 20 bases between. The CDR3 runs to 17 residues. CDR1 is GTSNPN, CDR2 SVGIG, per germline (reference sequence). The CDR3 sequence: CAWSVWGCGGGDEKLFF. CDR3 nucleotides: TGTGCCTGGAGTGTATGGGGGTGCGGGGGAGGCGATGAAAAACTGTTTTTT.

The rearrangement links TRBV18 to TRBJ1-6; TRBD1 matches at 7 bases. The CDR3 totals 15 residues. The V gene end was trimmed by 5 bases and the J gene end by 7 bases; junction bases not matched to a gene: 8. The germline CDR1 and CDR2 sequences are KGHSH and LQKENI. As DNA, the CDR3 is TGTGCCAGCTCAAATAGACAGGGACAGAATTCACCCCTCCACTTT. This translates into CASSNRQGQNSPLHF.

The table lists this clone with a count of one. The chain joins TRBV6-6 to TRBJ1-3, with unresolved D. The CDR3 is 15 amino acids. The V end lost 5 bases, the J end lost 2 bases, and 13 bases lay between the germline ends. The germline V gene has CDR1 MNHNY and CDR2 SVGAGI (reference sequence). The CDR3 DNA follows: TGTGCCAGCAGTCAAGACACGCCGGCTGGAAACACCATATATTTT. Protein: CASSQDTPAGNTIYF.